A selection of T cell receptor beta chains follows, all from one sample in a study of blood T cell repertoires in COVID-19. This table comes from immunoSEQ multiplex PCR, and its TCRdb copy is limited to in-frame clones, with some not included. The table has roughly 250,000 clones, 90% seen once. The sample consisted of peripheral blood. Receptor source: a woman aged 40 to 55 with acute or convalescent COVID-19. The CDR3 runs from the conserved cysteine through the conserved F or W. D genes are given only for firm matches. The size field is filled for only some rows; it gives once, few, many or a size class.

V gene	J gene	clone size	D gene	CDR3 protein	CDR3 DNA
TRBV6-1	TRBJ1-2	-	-	CASSEYRGNYGYTF	TGTGCCAGCAGTGAATATCGGGGTAACTATGGCTACACCTTC
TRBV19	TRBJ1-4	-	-	CASSILNRNWSANEKLFF	TGTGCCAGTAGTATTCTTAACAGGAACTGGTCGGCTAATGAAAAACTGTTTTTT
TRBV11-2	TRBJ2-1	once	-	CASSLIRGGEQFF	TGTGCCAGCAGCTTGATCAGGGGCGGGGAGCAGTTCTTC
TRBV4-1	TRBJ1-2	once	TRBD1	CASSQAQGNPYGYTF	TGCGCCAGCAGCCAAGCACAGGGGAATCCTTATGGCTACACCTTC
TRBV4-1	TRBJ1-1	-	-	CASSQERAVLNTEAFF	TGCGCCAGCAGCCAAGAGAGGGCCGTCTTGAACACTGAAGCTTTCTTT
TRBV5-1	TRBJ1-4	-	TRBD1	CASSPGTVGEKLFF	TGCGCCAGCAGCCCTGGGACAGTGGGTGAAAAACTGTTTTTT
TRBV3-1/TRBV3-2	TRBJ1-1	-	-	CASSQVEGNTEAFF	TGTGCCAGCAGCCAAGTTGAGGGGAACACTGAAGCTTTCTTT
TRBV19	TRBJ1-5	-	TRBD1	CASSIRSQTGTNQPQHF	TGTGCCAGTAGTATACGGTCTCAGACAGGGACCAATCAGCCCCAGCATTTT
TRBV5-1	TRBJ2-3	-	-	CASSITGNGDTDTQYF	TGCGCCAGCAGCATAACAGGGAATGGGGACACAGATACGCAGTATTTT
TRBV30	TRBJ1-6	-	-	CAWSHGRQEYNSPLHF	TGTGCCTGGAGCCACGGAAGACAGGAATATAATTCACCCCTCCACTTT
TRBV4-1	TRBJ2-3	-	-	CASSQSLLVAFTDTQYF	TGCGCCAGCAGCCAATCGCTATTGGTTGCTTTTACAGATACGCAGTATTTT
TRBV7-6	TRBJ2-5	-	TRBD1	CASSFRGQGYQETQYF	TGTGCCAGCAGCTTCCGGGGACAGGGGTACCAAGAGACCCAGTACTTC
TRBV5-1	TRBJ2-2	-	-	CASSLRETGRAGELFF	TGCGCCAGCAGCTTGCGGGAGACAGGGCGAGCCGGGGAGCTGTTTTTT
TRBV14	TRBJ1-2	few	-	CASSQDPGRVYGYTF	TGTGCCAGCAGCCAAGATCCAGGCAGGGTCTATGGCTACACCTTC
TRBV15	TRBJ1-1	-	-	CATSGGQYRTTEAFF	TGTGCCACCAGCGGAGGACAGTATCGGACAACTGAAGCTTTCTTT
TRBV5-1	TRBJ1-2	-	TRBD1	CASSFNRGYGYTF	TGCGCCAGCAGCTTTAACAGGGGGTATGGCTACACCTTC
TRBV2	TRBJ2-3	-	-	CASIPLGGGAFMSTDTQYF	TGTGCCAGCATCCCCTTGGGAGGGGGGGCCTTTATGAGCACAGATACGCAGTATTTT
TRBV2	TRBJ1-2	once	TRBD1	CASRTLGQGIRGYTF	TGTGCCAGCAGGACATTGGGACAGGGAATCAGGGGCTACACCTTC
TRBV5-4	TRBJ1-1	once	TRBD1	CASSPGTGSAEAFF	TGTGCCAGCAGCCCCGGGACAGGGTCTGCTGAAGCTTTCTTT
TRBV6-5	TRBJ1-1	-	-	CASSPVLRMRTEAFF	TGTGCCAGCAGCCCCGTATTACGCATGCGGACTGAAGCTTTCTTT
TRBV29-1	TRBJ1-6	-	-	CSVEGQPLHF	TGCAGCGTTGAAGGGCAACCCCTCCACTTT
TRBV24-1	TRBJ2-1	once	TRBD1	CATSGPGQGTNEQFF	TGTGCCACCAGTGGACCGGGACAGGGGACGAATGAGCAGTTCTTC
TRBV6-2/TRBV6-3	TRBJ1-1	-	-	CASSYSRGIEAFF	TGTGCCAGCAGTTACTCCCGGGGAATCGAGGCTTTCTTT
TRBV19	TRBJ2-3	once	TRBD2	CASSPLRLAGTPDTQYF	TGTGCCAGTAGCCCTTTACGACTAGCGGGGACGCCAGATACGCAGTATTTT
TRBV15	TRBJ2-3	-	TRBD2	CATSRDSAGGNTDTQYF	TGTGCCACCAGCAGAGACTCTGCGGGGGGTAACACAGATACGCAGTATTTT
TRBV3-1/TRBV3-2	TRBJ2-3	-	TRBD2	CASSHPSGVTDTQYF	TGTGCCAGCAGCCATCCTAGCGGGGTCACAGATACGCAGTATTTT
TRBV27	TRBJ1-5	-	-	CASSLASSHQPQHF	TGTGCCAGCAGTCTAGCCTCAAGCCATCAGCCCCAGCATTTT
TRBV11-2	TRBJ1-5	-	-	CASSQGGKGNQPQHF	TGTGCCAGCAGCCAAGGGGGTAAGGGCAATCAGCCCCAGCATTTT
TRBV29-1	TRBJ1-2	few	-	CSVRERDGYTF	TGCAGCGTTCGGGAGAGGGATGGCTACACCTTC
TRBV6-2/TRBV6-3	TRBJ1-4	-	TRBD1	CASSPIGQGFATNEKLFF	TGTGCCAGCAGCCCTATCGGACAGGGCTTTGCAACTAATGAAAAACTGTTTTTT
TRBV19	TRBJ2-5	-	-	CASRDTGSGETQYF	TGTGCCAGTAGGGACACAGGGTCGGGGGAGACCCAGTACTTC
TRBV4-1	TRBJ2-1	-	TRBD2	CASSQARIAGGEPSSYNEQFF	TGCGCCAGCAGCCAAGCACGAATAGCGGGGGGGGAACCAAGCTCCTACAATGAGCAGTTCTTC
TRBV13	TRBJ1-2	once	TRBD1	CASSLEGGVSYTF	TGTGCCAGCAGCTTAGAAGGGGGCGTGAGCTACACCTTC
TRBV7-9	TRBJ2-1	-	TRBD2	CASSPPSGGRLNEQFF	TGTGCCAGCAGCCCCCCAAGCGGGGGCCGTCTCAATGAGCAGTTCTTC
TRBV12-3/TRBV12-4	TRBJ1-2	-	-	CASSRQEVYGYTF	TGTGCCAGCAGCCGGCAGGAGGTCTATGGCTACACCTTC
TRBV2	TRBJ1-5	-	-	CASSQEGNQPQHF	TGTGCCAGCAGCCAGGAGGGCAATCAGCCCCAGCATTTT
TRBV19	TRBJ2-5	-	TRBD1	CASTSGGETQYF	TGTGCCAGTACCTCAGGGGGAGAGACCCAGTACTTC
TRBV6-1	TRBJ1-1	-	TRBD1	CASSEELFRGPEAFF	TGTGCCAGCAGTGAAGAGTTATTTAGGGGGCCCGAAGCTTTCTTT
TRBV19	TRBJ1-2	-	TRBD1	CASSILGQGSNYGYTF	TGTGCCAGTAGTATCTTGGGACAGGGGTCTAACTATGGCTACACCTTC
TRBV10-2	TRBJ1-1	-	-	CASSDQGHVSAFF	TGCGCCAGCAGTGACCAAGGACACGTTTCAGCTTTCTTT
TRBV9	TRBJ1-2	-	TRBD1	CASSVEDRRNGYTF	TGTGCCAGCAGCGTAGAGGACAGGAGAAATGGCTACACCTTC
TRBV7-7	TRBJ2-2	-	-	CASSLDRNTGELFF	TGTGCCAGCAGCTTAGATCGTAACACCGGGGAGCTGTTTTTT
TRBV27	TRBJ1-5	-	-	CASSSHRGIGQPQHF	TGTGCCAGCAGTTCCCACCGCGGAATTGGGCAGCCCCAGCATTTT
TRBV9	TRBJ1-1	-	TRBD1	CASSGTGTATNTEAFF	TGTGCCAGCAGCGGTACCGGGACAGCGACGAACACTGAAGCTTTCTTT
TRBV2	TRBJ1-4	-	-	CASAPRVSTNEKLFF	TGTGCCAGCGCCCCAAGAGTAAGCACTAATGAAAAACTGTTTTTT
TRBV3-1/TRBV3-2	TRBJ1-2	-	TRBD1	CASSQELSRGLYGYTF	TGTGCCAGCAGCCAAGAACTCTCCAGGGGGCTCTATGGCTACACCTTC
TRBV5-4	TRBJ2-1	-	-	CASSSVLGNNEQFF	TGTGCCAGCAGCAGTGTACTAGGGAACAATGAGCAGTTCTTC
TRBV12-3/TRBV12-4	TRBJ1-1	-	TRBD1	CASSTGGTEAFF	TGTGCCAGCAGCACAGGGGGCACTGAAGCTTTCTTT
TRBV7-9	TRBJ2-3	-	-	CASSYHGEDTQYF	TGTGCCAGCAGCTACCACGGGGAGGATACGCAGTATTTT
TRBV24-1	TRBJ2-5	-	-	CATRQGYQETQYF	TGTGCCACCAGGCAGGGTTACCAAGAGACCCAGTACTTC
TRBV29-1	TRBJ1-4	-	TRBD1	CSGAGQGNEKLFF	TGCAGCGGGGCGGGACAGGGTAATGAAAAACTGTTTTTT
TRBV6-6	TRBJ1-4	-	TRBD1	CASRPGTGVQKLFF	TGTGCCAGCAGGCCCGGGACAGGGGTCCAAAAACTGTTTTTT
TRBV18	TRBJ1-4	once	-	CASSPLDLRGEKLFF	TGTGCCAGCTCACCACTAGACCTTCGGGGTGAAAAACTGTTTTTT
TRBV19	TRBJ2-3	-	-	CASSRGETSTDTQYF	TGTGCCAGTAGTAGGGGGGAGACTAGCACAGATACGCAGTATTTT
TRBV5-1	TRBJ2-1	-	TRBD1	CASSALTGNNEQFF	TGCGCCAGCAGCGCCTTGACAGGGAACAATGAGCAGTTCTTC
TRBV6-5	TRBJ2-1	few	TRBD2	CASPSGMNEQFF	TGTGCCAGCCCAAGCGGGATGAATGAGCAGTTCTTC
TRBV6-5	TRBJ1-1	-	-	CASEDSLNTEAFF	TGTGCCAGCGAGGACAGCTTGAACACTGAAGCTTTCTTT
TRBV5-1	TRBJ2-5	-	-	CASSLATLQSGETQYF	TGCGCCAGCAGCTTGGCTACCCTACAGAGCGGGGAGACCCAGTACTTC
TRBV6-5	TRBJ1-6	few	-	CASTKITGTNSPLHF	TGTGCCAGCACGAAAATAACAGGGACAAATTCACCCCTCCACTTT